A selection of T cell receptor beta chains follows, all from one sample in a study of beta chain features in type 1 diabetes. Using immunoSEQ multiplex PCR, the repertoire was profiled, and TCRdb retains in-frame clones only, with some absent. The profile shows about 260,000 clones, 55% to 70% of them singletons. The sample consisted of naive CD4+ T cells from blood. The receptors were gathered from a man aged 30-40 years in good health. CDR3s leave out the opening cysteine and the closing phenylalanine or tryptophan. Fields, in order: J gene, V gene, CDR3 protein.

TRBJ1-5 TRBV29-1 SVALGRNQPQH
TRBJ1-2 TRBV9 ASSEPDLRGLNYGYT
TRBJ2-2 TRBV9 ASSSGSPNTGELF
TRBJ2-5 TRBV29-1 SVTRDSGWETQY
TRBJ2-5 TRBV15 ATSRVASGGIGTQY
TRBJ2-3 TRBV11-2 ASSLEGSTQY
TRBJ1-2 TRBV15 ATSRAPGGYGYT
TRBJ2-3 TRBV6-5 ASTSRGLSEDTQY
TRBJ2-1 TRBV28 ASSPGQGEYNEQF
TRBJ2-7 TRBV14 ASSPRTAYEQY
TRBJ2-7 TRBV15 ATSPRVTYEQY
TRBJ2-1 TRBV7-2 ASLGLAGRNEQF
TRBJ1-1 TRBV30 AWSGQLNTEAF
TRBJ2-3 TRBV7-2 ASSFPDRFRPTDTQY
TRBJ2-4 TRBV5-1 ASSLARLGTLAKNIQY
TRBJ1-2 TRBV30 AWTDPGYGYT
TRBJ2-7 TRBV30 AWRDRGLNEQY
TRBJ1-1 TRBV30 AWDGGAVAF
TRBJ2-3 TRBV30 AWNPLQASGRKDTQY
TRBJ2-4 TRBV29-1 SVGGLVPKNIQY
TRBJ1-1 TRBV29-1 SVEGRLNTEAF
TRBJ2-3 TRBV5-1 ASSHGAGDTQY
TRBJ1-5 TRBV29-1 SAGTGEGQPQH
TRBJ2-7 TRBV5-6 ASSRDREKQY
TRBJ2-1 TRBV29-1 SVESAGGPGNEQF
TRBJ2-4 TRBV29-1 SVSTGGTGKNIQY
TRBJ2-7 TRBV4-3 ASSQVRSSSGSSYEQY
TRBJ1-1 TRBV9 ASSADLQREDGAF
TRBJ2-1 TRBV5-4 ASSLYGRGEQF
TRBJ2-2 TRBV30 AWQGVNTGELF
TRBJ2-5 TRBV7-9 ASSFEDWGETQY
TRBJ2-3 TRBV2 ASSLGGGADTQY
TRBJ2-6 TRBV15 ATSRDPRTGTGANVLT
TRBJ2-1 TRBV4-3 ASSQDLAGGRNEQF
TRBJ2-7 TRBV29-1 SVGGATGYEQY
TRBJ2-1 TRBV29-1 SVEDQGTRLEEQF
TRBJ2-1 TRBV30 AWRRRDRSFNEQF
TRBJ1-2 TRBV12-5 ASGARGYT
TRBJ2-5 TRBV5-6 ASSPSPGETQY
TRBJ2-3 TRBV4-3 ASSQRHRTDTQY
TRBJ2-1 TRBV4-2 ASTQLAGAPFVYNEQF
TRBJ1-1 TRBV7-2 ASSLAGENTEAF
TRBJ2-7 TRBV18 ASSPRGSSYEQY
TRBJ2-5 TRBV21-1 ASSNLLLRTRAKTQY
TRBJ1-5 TRBV30 AWSVRSLNQPQH
TRBJ2-3 TRBV29-1 SGEGGGTDTQY
TRBJ2-7 TRBV11-2 ASSPQVGSTYEQY
TRBJ2-1 TRBV6-5 ASSYSTIYNEQF
TRBJ1-1 TRBV4-1 ASSQPWDTEAF
TRBJ2-1 TRBV30 AWSRTTYNEQF